The next 25 T cell receptor beta chains were all read from a single sample in a study of T cell changes during pregnancy in multiple sclerosis. Clones were sequenced by immunoSEQ multiplex PCR, and TCRdb holds only the in-frame ones, with some missing. The sample lists roughly 38,000 clones; under 95% were seen once. Material: peripheral blood, obtained in the third trimester of pregnancy. The source is a female donor in good health, enrolled as a control in a pregnancy study.

The chain has TRBV14 and TRBJ2-5; 12 bases agree with TRBD2. Losses at the gene ends were 4 bases for V and 5 bases for J; bases not matched to a gene: 5. Germline CDR1 and CDR2: SGHDN and FVKESK. CDR3 size: 15 residues. The CDR3 region is CASSPLAGGMETQYF. Written as DNA, the CDR3 is TGTGCCAGCAGCCCGCTAGCGGGGGGGATGGAGACCCAGTACTTC.

This chain links TRBV4-2 with TRBJ2-1, with 11 bases fitting TRBD2. The germline CDR1 and CDR2 sequences are LGHNA and YNFKEQ. V was clipped by 3 bases and J by 5 bases; unmatched bases: 0. The CDR3 consists of 14 residues. The CDR3 bases are TGTGCCAGCAGCCAGGGACTAGCGGACAATGAGCAGTTCTTC. Its translation is CASSQGLADNEQFF.

In regard to this clone: At one of its ends the junction is not consistent with the germline gene, which may arise from a read error. The chain recombines TRBV27 with TRBJ2-2, with TRBD2 identical over 8 bases. Germline loops: CDR1 MNHEY, CDR2 SMNVEV (reference sequence). This CDR3 comprises 17 residues. CDR3 bases: TGTACCAGCAGTTTAGGGCCTTCGGGGGGGGTTAACGGGGAGCTGTTTTTT. Amino acid sequence: CTSSLGPSGGVNGELFF.

This clone was observed a handful of times. V and J are TRBV6-6 and TRBJ1-3, with 8 bases that match TRBD1. The trim removed 6 bases at V and 4 bases at J, leaving 8 bases unmatched. The CDR3 spans 15 residues. Germline V lookup: CDR1 MNHNY, CDR2 SVGAGI (reference sequence). CDR3 sequence: CASRAPGGRGNTIYF. The CDR3 DNA reads as TGTGCCAGCAGGGCCCCAGGGGGCCGCGGAAACACCATATATTTT.

V gene TRBV27 combines with J gene TRBJ2-7; the D is unclear. CDR3 length: 14 residues. CDR1 and CDR2 (germline): MNHEY, SMNVEV (reference sequence). Trimming shortened V by 8 bases and J by 3 bases, and 17 bases separated the two germline ends. The DNA of the CDR3 is TGTGCCAGCGGAATCGAAGCAGGTGGCTACGAGCAGTACTTC. Protein product: CASGIEAGGYEQYF.

This chain connects TRBV7-8 to TRBJ2-1, with 8 nucleotides matching TRBD2. Germline V gene data show CDR1 as SGHVS and CDR2 as FQNEAQ. The CDR3 length is 17 residues. The junction had 11 bases not matched to a gene; V was cut back by 1 base and J by 6 bases. The CDR3 loop is CASSLGGAGGDFNEQFF. Written as DNA, the CDR3 is TGTGCCAGCAGCTTAGGAGGGGCGGGGGGCGACTTCAATGAGCAGTTCTTC. Combining the CDR3 with reference TRBV7-8 and TRBJ2-1 gives the whole variable domain GAGVSQSPRYKVAKRGQDVALRCDPISGHVSLFWYQQALGQGPEFLTYFQNEAQLDKSGLPSDRFFAERPEGSVSTLKIQRTQQEDSAVYLCASSLGGAGGDFNEQFFGPGTRLTVL.

This clone showed up just once. The chain has TRBV10-3 and TRBJ2-7, with 9 bases fitting TRBD1. The J segment lost 4 bases and the V segment lost 8 bases, leaving 6 bases of the junction unmatched. This CDR3 is 13 amino acids long. Germline V gene data show CDR1 as ENHRY and CDR2 as SYGVKD. The CDR3 loop is CAIAHRGPYEQYF. In DNA, the CDR3 is TGTGCCATCGCCCACAGGGGGCCATACGAGCAGTACTTC.

The chain couples TRBV29-1 to TRBJ1-2; D perhaps matches TRBD1 (5 bases). V lost 3 bases and J 4 bases, leaving 9 bases between the germline ends. Per the germline V gene, CDR1 is SQVTM and CDR2 is ANQGSEA. The CDR3 extends over 12 amino acids. CDR3 DNA sequence: TGCAGCGTTGAGGGGGGATCCTATGGCTACACCTTC. It specifies CSVEGGSYGYTF. Combining the CDR3 with reference TRBV29-1 and TRBJ1-2 gives the whole variable domain SAVISQKPSRDICQRGTSLTIQCQVDSQVTMMFWYRQQPGQSLTLIATANQGSEATYESGFVIDKFPISRPNLTFSTLTVSNMSPEDSSIYLCSVEGGSYGYTFGSGTRLTVV.

The rearrangement uses TRBV7-9 and TRBJ2-7; TRBD1 agrees at 11 bases. The CDR3 runs to 15 residues. After removal of 4 bases from V and 3 bases from J, the junction contained 5 bases not matched to a gene. The germline V gene encodes CDR1 SEHNR and CDR2 FQNEAQ (reference sequence). This CDR3 is CASSWDRGNFYEQYF. CDR3 sequence (DNA): TGTGCCAGCAGCTGGGACAGGGGGAATTTCTACGAGCAGTACTTC.

This chain uses TRBV6-1 with TRBJ1-5, with D possibly being TRBD1 (5 bases). The CDR3 consists of 16 residues. The germline V and J ends were trimmed by 3 bases and 7 bases, with 19 bases remaining between them. CDR1 is MNHNS and CDR2 is SASEGT in the germline V gene. The CDR3 DNA reads as TGTGCCAGCAGTGACCAGGGTGCGGTGGCCAGCCAGCCCCAGCATTTT. Translating gives CASSDQGAVASQPQHF.

Only a few counts were recorded for this clone. The rearrangement links TRBV6-1 to TRBJ2-1; 7 bases match TRBD2. CDR3 length: 14 residues. The trim removed 0 bases at V and 4 bases at J, leaving 0 bases unmatched. The V gene's germline CDR1 is MNHNS and CDR2 SASEGT. CDR3 bases: TGTGCCAGCAGTGAAGCGGGAGGGTACAATGAGCAGTTCTTC. Amino acid sequence: CASSEAGGYNEQFF.

The CDR3 is CASSPYRGEGYTF. DNA of the CDR3: TGCGCCAGCAGCCCCTACAGGGGAGAGGGCTACACCTTC. This sequence joins TRBV5-1 and TRBJ1-2, with 7 positions matching TRBD1. This CDR3 contains 13 residues. V lost 4 bases to trimming and J lost 8 bases; unmatched junction nucleotides: 8. Germline V CDR1 and CDR2: SGHRS, YFSETQ.

The V gene is TRBV19, the J gene TRBJ2-3; 10 bases agree with TRBD2. V was pared by 5 bases and J by 1 base, with 12 bases of the junction left unmatched. The CDR3 is 18 amino acids. CDR1 is LNHDA, CDR2 SQIVND, per germline (reference sequence). The CDR3 bases are TGTGCCAGTAGTCCTAGGGGAACCGGGACTAGCGGCACAGATACGCAGTATTTT. Amino acid sequence: CASSPRGTGTSGTDTQYF.

The rearrangement uses TRBV5-5 and TRBJ1-5; D gene uncertain. The germline V gene encodes CDR1 SGHKS and CDR2 YYEKEE (reference sequence). Between the trimmed V and J ends, which lost 1 base and 2 bases, there was a span of 4 bases. This CDR3 has 13 residues. The CDR3 nucleotides are TGTGCCAGCAGCTTGCTTGGCAATCAGCCCCAGCATTTT. Its protein product is CASSLLGNQPQHF.

The chain has TRBV10-3 and TRBJ1-1; possibly TRBD1 for D (6 bases). The CDR3 length is 15 residues. Germline values: CDR1 ENHRY, CDR2 SYGVKD. Trimming took off 6 bases at V and 4 bases at J, with 18 bases between the two ends. As DNA, the CDR3 is TGTGCCATCAGGGCGACAGGTCCTTCAGGCACTGAAGCTTTCTTT. Translated, it gives CAIRATGPSGTEAFF.

The CDR3 DNA sequence: TGTGCCAGCAGCTTGGGACAGACCCAAGAGACCCAGTACTTC. As protein: CASSLGQTQETQYF. The chain couples TRBV5-6 to TRBJ2-5; D might be TRBD1 (5 bases). Trimming cost V 0 bases and J 1 base, with 7 bases left between them. This CDR3 is built from 14 residues. Germline CDR1 SGHDT, CDR2 YYEEEE.

The sample holds one count of this clone. The chain combines TRBV6-1 with TRBJ1-5; TRBD1 agrees at 7 bases. In germline, CDR1 is MNHNS, CDR2 SASEGT. The CDR3 spans 15 residues. Trimming took 6 bases from V and 5 from J; bases not matched to a gene: 10. Here the CDR3 reads CASREVRGRHQPQHF. The CDR3 coding sequence is TGTGCCAGCAGGGAGGTGAGGGGGCGGCATCAGCCCCAGCATTTT.

This rearrangement joins TRBV28 to TRBJ1-1; a possible D gene is TRBD1 (6 bases). Between the trimmed V and J ends, which lost 10 bases and 10 bases, there was a span of 16 bases. The germline V gene has CDR1 MDHEN and CDR2 SYDVKM. CDR3 length equals 11 residues. The CDR3 bases are TGTGCCACAGAAGGGGGGGCGGGAGCTTTCTTT. Translating gives CATEGGAGAFF. The full variable domain, in which reference TRBV28 and TRBJ1-1 provide the parts outside the CDR3, is DVKVTQSSRYLVKRTGEKVFLECVQDMDHENMFWYRQDPGLGLRLIYFSYDVKMKEKGDIPEGYSVSREKKERFSLILESASTNQTSMYLCATEGGAGAFFGQGTRLTVV.

The genes are TRBV6-4 and TRBJ2-3; 10 bases are a match to TRBD2. This CDR3 region has 16 residues. Germline values: CDR1 MRHNA, CDR2 SNTAGT. V was pared by 2 bases and J by 2 bases, with 4 bases of the junction left unmatched. CDR3 region: CASSDEAGGITDTQYF. In DNA, the CDR3 is TGTGCCAGCAGTGACGAAGCGGGGGGGATCACAGATACGCAGTATTTT.

In this sample, this clone turned up a few times. The V call is TRBV5-4, the J call TRBJ2-2; 8 bases fit TRBD2. The V gene's germline CDR1 is SGHNT and CDR2 YYREEE (reference sequence). The CDR3 spans 16 residues. The junction had 3 bases not matched to a gene; V was cut back by 0 bases and J by 2 bases. CDR3 DNA: TGTGCCAGCAGCTTGGTGGTAGCGGGAAACACCGGGGAGCTGTTTTTT. It encodes CASSLVVAGNTGELFF.

The chain recombines TRBV27 with TRBJ2-7, with TRBD2 as a possible D gene (6 bases). Germline CDR1 is MNHEY and CDR2 is SMNVEV (reference sequence). Trimming cost V 5 bases and J 6 bases, with 20 bases left between them. The CDR3 contains 15 residues. The CDR3 reads CASSPRDFSMVEQYF. In DNA, the CDR3 is TGTGCCAGCAGTCCCCGGGACTTTTCCATGGTCGAGCAGTACTTC.

This chain joins TRBV12-5 and TRBJ1-1; no reliable D call. The germline gives CDR1 LGHNT, CDR2 FRNRAP. There are 17 residues in the CDR3. V was pared by 1 base and J by 3 bases, with 18 bases between. The CDR3 DNA is TGTGCTAGTGGTTTGGCACGGGGAATCGGTTCGGACACTGAAGCTTTCTTT. Its protein product is CASGLARGIGSDTEAFF.

This chain joins TRBV7-2 and TRBJ2-3; a weak D match, TRBD1 (6 bases). The CDR3 length is 16 residues. Trimming stripped 1 base from V and 6 bases from J, with 17 bases between. Germline loops: CDR1 SGHTA, CDR2 FQGNSA. In DNA, the CDR3 is TGTGCCAGCAGCTTAGGGGCAGGGGCCTACAGGGATACGCAGTATTTT. This translates into CASSLGAGAYRDTQYF.

J is TRBJ2-7 and V is TRBV11-2; D gene ambiguous. The CDR3 length is 15 residues. Looked up from germline, CDR1 is SGHAT and CDR2 is FQNNGV. Between the trimmed V and J ends, which lost 4 bases and 0 bases, there was a span of 13 bases. DNA of the CDR3: TGTGCCAGCAGCTGGAGCGTGGTCGGCTCCTACGAGCAGTACTTC. Amino acid sequence: CASSWSVVGSYEQYF.

Only one count was recorded for this clone. V is TRBV6-6 and J is TRBJ1-1, with TRBD1 matching over 12 bases. Trimming at V came to 6 bases and at J to 7 bases, leaving 9 bases not matched to a gene. Germline lookup yields CDR1 MNHNY and CDR2 SVGAGI (reference sequence). CDR3 length: 15 amino acids. CDR3 DNA sequence: TGTGCCAGCAGCTCGGGACAGGGGGCAAAGGTTGAAGCTTTCTTT. This sequence encodes CASSSGQGAKVEAFF.